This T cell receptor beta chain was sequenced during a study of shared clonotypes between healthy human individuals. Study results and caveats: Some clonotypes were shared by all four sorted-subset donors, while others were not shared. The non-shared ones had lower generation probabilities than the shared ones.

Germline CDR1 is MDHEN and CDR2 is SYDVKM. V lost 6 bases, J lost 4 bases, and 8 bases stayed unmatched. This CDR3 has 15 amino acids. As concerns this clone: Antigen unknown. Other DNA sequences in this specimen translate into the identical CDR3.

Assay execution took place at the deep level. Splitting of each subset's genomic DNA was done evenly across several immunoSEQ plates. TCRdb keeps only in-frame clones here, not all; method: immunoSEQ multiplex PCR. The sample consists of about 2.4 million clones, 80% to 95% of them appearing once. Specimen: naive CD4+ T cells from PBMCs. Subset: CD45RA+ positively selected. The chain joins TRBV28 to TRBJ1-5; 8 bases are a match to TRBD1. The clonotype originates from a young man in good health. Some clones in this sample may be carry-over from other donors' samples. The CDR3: CASSPTDRGNQPQHF. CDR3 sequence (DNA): TGTGCCAGCAGCCCTACCGACAGGGGAAATCAGCCCCAGCATTTT.